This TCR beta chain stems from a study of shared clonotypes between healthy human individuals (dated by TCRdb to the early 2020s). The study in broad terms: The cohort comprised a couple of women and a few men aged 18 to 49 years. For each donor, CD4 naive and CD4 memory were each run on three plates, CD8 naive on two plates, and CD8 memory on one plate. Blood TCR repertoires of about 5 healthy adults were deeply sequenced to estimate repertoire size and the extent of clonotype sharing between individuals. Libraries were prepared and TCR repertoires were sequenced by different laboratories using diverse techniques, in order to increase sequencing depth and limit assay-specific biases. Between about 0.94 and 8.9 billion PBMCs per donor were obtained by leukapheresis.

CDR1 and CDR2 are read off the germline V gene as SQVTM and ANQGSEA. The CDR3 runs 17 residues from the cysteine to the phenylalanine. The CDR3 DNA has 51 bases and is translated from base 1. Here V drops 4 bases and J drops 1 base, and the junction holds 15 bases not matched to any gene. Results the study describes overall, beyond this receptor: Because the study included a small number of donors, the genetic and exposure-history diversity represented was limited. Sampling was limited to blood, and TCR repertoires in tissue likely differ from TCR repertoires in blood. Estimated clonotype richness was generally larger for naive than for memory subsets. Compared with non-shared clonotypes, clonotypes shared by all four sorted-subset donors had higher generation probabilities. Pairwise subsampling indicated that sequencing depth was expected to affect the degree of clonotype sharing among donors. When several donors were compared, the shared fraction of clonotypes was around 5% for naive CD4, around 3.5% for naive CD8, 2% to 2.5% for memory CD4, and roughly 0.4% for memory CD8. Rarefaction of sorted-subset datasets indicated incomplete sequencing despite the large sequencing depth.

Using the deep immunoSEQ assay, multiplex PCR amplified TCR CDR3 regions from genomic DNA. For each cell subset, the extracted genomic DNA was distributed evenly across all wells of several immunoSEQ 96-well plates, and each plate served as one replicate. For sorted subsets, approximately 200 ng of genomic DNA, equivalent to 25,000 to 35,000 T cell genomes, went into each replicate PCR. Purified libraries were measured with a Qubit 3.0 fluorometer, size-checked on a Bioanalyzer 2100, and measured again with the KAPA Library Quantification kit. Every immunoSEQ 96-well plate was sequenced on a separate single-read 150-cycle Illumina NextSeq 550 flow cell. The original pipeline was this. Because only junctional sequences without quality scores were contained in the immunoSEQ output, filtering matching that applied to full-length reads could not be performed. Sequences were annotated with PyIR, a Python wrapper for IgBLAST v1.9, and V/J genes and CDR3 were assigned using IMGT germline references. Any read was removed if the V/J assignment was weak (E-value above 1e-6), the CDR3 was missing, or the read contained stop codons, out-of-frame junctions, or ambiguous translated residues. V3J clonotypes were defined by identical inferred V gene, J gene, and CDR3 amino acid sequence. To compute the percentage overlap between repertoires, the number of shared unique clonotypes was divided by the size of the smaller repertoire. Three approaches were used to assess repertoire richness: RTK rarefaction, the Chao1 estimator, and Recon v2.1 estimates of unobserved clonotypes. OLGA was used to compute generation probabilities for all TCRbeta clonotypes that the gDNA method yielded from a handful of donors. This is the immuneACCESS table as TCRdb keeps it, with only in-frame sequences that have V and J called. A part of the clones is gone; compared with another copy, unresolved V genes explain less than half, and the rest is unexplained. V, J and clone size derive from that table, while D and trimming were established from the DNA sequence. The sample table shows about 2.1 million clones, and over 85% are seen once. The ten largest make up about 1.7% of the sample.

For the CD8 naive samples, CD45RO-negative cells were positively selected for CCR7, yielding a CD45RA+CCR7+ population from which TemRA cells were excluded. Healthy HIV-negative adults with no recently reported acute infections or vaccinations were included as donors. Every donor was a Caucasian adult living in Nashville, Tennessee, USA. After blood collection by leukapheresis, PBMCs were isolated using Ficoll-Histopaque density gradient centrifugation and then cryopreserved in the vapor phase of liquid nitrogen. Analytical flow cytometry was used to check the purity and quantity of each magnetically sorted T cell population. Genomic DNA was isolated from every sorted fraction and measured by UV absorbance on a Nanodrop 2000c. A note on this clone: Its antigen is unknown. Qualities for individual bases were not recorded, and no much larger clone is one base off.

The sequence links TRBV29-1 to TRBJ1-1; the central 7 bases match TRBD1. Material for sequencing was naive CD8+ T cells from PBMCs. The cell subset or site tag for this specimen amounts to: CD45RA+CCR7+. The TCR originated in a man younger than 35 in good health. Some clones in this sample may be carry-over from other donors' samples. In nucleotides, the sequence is TGCAGCGTTGTAGTTTTCGGGATCGGGACAGAGAACACTGAAGCTTTCTTT. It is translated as CSVVVFGIGTENTEAFF.